This TCR beta chain was identified during a study of cytomegalovirus exposure and HLA in healthy donors. Study details: In terms of ancestry, the Caucasian-associated cluster contained 75% to 85% of the approximately 400 genotyped donors.

The germline CDR1 and CDR2 sequences are LNHDA and SQIVND (reference sequence). Trimming took off 5 bases at V and 2 bases at J, with 15 bases between the two ends. This CDR3 region has 15 residues. On this clone itself: Its antigen is unidentified.

Findings of the study overall: A later analysis associated 15,000 to 20,000 TCR beta sequences with HLA alleles at a 0.05 false discovery rate.

60 Vbeta and 13 Jbeta primers were used in PCR. Clones were sequenced by immunoSEQ multiplex PCR, and TCRdb holds only the in-frame ones, with some missing. The table lists 170,000 or so clones, 60% to 85% of them singletons, with approximately 3.4% in the top ten. The rearrangement links TRBV19 to TRBJ2-5; tentatively, D is TRBD2 (5 bases). The source material was PBMCs. This TCR was sampled from a woman aged 50 to 65 in good health and CMV-seropositive. CDR3: CASSLEGARQETQYF. CDR3 DNA: TGTGCCAGTAGTCTCGAGGGCGCAAGGCAAGAGACCCAGTACTTC.